Listed below are T cell receptor beta chains from one sample, sequenced in a study of T-cell reconstitution after alpha-beta-depleted transplantation in children. Using its own MiXCR run on the PCR reads, TCRdb lists one record per CDR3 protein. The sample carries 600,000 to 700,000 distinct CDR3 sequences, around a sixth recorded once. This material consisted of PBMCs from the stem cell graft donor, taken from the stem cell graft. The receptors were sampled from a human donor who donated a stem cell graft to a child with acute myeloid leukemia. Both conserved end residues are part of each CDR3. Rows give clone size only sometimes, using once, few, many, or a class for an expanded clone.

J gene | V gene | clone size | CDR3 protein
TRBJ2-7 | TRBV6-5 | many | CASSYRRRGLEQYF
TRBJ2-7 | TRBV6-2/TRBV6-3 | many | CASSYLGQGAFSYEQYF
TRBJ2-1 | TRBV7-8 | NA | CASSLRWGGTTYNEQFF
TRBJ1-2 | TRBV20-1 | NA | CSASPGGTNYGYTF
TRBJ1-1 | TRBV28 | NA | CASRPIREGTEAFF
TRBJ2-7 | TRBV20-1 | NA | CSATGGLVPQEQYF
TRBJ1-4 | TRBV20-1 | NA | CSARDPRTALSTNEKLFF
TRBJ2-1 | TRBV14 | NA | CASSQAHLPGLGEQFF
TRBJ2-3 | TRBV12-3/TRBV12-4 | NA | CASSLLGSVTDTQYF
TRBJ2-2 | TRBV12-3/TRBV12-4 | few | CASSPRGIGELFF
TRBJ1-5 | TRBV5-5 | NA | CASSPKPGLDSNQPQHF
TRBJ2-2 | TRBV9 | NA | CASSPTSRGTGELFF
TRBJ2-3 | TRBV20-1 | many | CSARDGRGPTDTQYF
TRBJ2-7 | TRBV29-1 | many | CSVGADGGEQYF
TRBJ1-2 | TRBV3-1 | NA | CASSQETGYGYTF
TRBJ1-5 | TRBV7-2 | few | CASSSQTGGVQPQHF
TRBJ1-6 | TRBV5-1 | few | CASSLGTGGSRSPLHF
TRBJ2-2 | TRBV28 | NA | CASIRGPLNTGELFF
TRBJ2-2 | TRBV20-1 | many | CSAATGNTGELFF
TRBJ1-1 | TRBV13 | NA | CASSVELPTEAFF
TRBJ1-4 | TRBV4-1 | NA | CASSQEWEKLFF
TRBJ2-2 | TRBV19 | NA | CASKESLDTGELFF
TRBJ2-3 | TRBV20-1 | NA | CSARDTGAPSEDTQYF
TRBJ2-7 | TRBV4-3 | few | CASSEVTGRYEQYF
TRBJ1-5 | TRBV5-1 | few | CASSAGGPGKPQHF
TRBJ2-1 | TRBV6-5 | NA | CASRRRDEQFF
TRBJ1-4 | TRBV7-2 | NA | CASSPWAGRTNEKLFF
TRBJ2-3 | TRBV24-1 | few | CASRGRGGFTDTQYF
TRBJ2-3 | TRBV20-1 | many | CSAIISGGGTDTQYF
TRBJ2-1 | TRBV5-1 | many | CASRIGGDNEQFF
TRBJ1-5 | TRBV12-3/TRBV12-4 | NA | CASSRGSQPQHF
TRBJ1-5 | TRBV29-1 | few | CSVGSGTGEHF
TRBJ2-6 | TRBV20-1 | few | CSAREPSGANVLTF
TRBJ2-5 | TRBV6-5 | many | CASSYFGTAQETQYF
TRBJ2-2 | TRBV5-1 | NA | CASSTPGGKSGELFF
TRBJ2-1 | TRBV7-6 | NA | CASSFHRTSYNEQFF
TRBJ2-1 | TRBV12-3/TRBV12-4 | few | CASSFILTVNEQFF
TRBJ1-2 | TRBV20-1 | few | CSASSQGHYGYTF
TRBJ1-2 | TRBV7-2 | NA | CASSLGDEGSLGYTF
TRBJ2-4 | TRBV20-1 | NA | CSASSWGERVDIQYF
TRBJ2-7 | TRBV5-5 | many | CASNSPGTENYEQYF
TRBJ2-7 | TRBV12-3/TRBV12-4 | many | CASSLATGQAEQYF
TRBJ2-7 | TRBV29-1 | many | CSVEFRSSYEQYF
TRBJ1-1 | TRBV29-1 | few | CSGEGGLNTEAFF
TRBJ1-5 | TRBV28 | many | CASSSTSYQPQHF
TRBJ2-7 | TRBV5-1 | many | CASSVSGVEQYF
TRBJ1-2 | TRBV20-1 | many | CSARDYDAGGYTF
TRBJ2-7 | TRBV5-6 | NA | CASGPGEDEQYF
TRBJ2-3 | TRBV30 | many | CAWSATGGDTQYF
TRBJ2-5 | TRBV20-1 | few | CSARAQTSVQETQYF
TRBJ2-1 | TRBV5-1 | many | CASSLAGPYGDEQFF